This T cell receptor (beta chain) was recovered during a study of T-cell memory formation after mild COVID-19. TCRdb re-called the 5' RACE reads with MiXCR, one entry per CDR3 protein. Here the sample spans about 200,000 distinct CDR3 sequences, approximately 10% being singletons. CDR3 length: 15 amino acids. Germline V gives CDR1 SEHNR, CDR2 FQNEAQ (reference sequence). V was shortened by 5 bases and J by 5 bases, with 19 bases between the two germline ends. This clonotype appeared a few times. The antigen remains undetermined. Broader study findings: Among clones contracting day 15 to 85, CD4/CD8 was balanced, whereas later expanders leaned CD4+.

The TCR sequence derives from a young man who had mild COVID-19 (a few samples of this study predate the infection). Cell type and time point are not known. The sample taken for sequencing was PBMCs or a T cell subset sorted from them (not recorded which). The chain has TRBV7-9 and TRBJ2-7; possible D gene TRBD2, 5 bases. DNA for the CDR3: TGTGCCAGCAGCCCCGCTAGGGCGGGTTGGCACGAGCAGTACTTC. The encoded protein is CASSPARAGWHEQYF. The variable domain in full, completed from reference TRBV7-9 and TRBJ2-7, reads DTGVSQNPRHKITKRGQNVTFRCDPISEHNRLYWYRQTLGQGPEFLTYFQNEAQLEKSRLLSDRFSAERPKGSFSTLEIQRTEQGDSAMYLCASSPARAGWHEQYFGPGTRLTVT.